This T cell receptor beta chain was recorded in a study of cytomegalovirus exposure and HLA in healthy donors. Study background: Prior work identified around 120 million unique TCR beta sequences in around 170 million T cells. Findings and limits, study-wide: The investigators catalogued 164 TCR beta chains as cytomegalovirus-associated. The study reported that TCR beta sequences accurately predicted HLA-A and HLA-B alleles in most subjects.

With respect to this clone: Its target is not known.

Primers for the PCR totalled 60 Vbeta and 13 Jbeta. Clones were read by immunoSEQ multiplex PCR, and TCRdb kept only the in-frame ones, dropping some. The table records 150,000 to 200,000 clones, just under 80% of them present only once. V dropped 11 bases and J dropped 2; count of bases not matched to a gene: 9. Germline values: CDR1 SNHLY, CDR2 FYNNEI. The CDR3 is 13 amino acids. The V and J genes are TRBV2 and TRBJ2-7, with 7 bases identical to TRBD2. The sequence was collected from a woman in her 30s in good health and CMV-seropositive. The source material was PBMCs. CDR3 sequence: CAARGVATYEQYF. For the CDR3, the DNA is TGTGCCGCCCGGGGGGTAGCGACCTACGAGCAGTACTTC.